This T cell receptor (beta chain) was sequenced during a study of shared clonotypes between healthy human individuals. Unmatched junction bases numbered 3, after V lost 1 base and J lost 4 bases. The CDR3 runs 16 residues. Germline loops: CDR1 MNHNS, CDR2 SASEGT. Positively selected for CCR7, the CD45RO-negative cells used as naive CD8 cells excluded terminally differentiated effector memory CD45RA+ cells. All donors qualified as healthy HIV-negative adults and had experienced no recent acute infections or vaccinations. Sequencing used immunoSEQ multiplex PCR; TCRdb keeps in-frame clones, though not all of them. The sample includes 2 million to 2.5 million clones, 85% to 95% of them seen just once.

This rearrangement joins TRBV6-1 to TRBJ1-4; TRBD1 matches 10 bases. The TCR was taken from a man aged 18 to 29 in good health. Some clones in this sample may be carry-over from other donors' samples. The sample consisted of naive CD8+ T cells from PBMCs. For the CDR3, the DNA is TGTGCCAGCAGTGAAGGGACAGGGGGACTTAATGAAAAACTGTTTTTT. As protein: CASSEGTGGLNEKLFF.